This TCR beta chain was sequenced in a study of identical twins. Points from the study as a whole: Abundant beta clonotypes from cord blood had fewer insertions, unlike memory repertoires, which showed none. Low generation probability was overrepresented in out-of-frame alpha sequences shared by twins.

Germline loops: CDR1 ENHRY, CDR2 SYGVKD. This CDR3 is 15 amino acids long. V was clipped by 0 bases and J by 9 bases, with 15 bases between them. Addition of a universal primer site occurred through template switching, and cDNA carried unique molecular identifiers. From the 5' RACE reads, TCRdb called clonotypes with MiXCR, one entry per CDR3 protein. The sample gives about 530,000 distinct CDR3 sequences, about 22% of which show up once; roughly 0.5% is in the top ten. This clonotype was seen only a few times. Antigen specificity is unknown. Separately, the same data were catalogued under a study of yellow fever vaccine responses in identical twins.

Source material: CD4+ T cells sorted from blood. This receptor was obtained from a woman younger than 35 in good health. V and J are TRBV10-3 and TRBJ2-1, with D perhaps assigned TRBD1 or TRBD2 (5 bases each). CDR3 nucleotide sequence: TGTGCCATCAGTGAGTCGACTCTGGGACGTACTGAGCAGTTCTTC. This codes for CAISESTLGRTEQFF.